The present TCR beta chain was sequenced within a study of graft-versus-host responses after intestinal transplantation. Regarding the study as a whole: Recipient bone marrow held GvH clones, some seen earlier in ileum or blood. Early post-transplant declines in HvG were associated with peak levels of circulating GvH clones.

About this clone: Its specificity is not known.

Using immunoSEQ multiplex PCR, the repertoire was profiled, and TCRdb retains in-frame clones only, with some absent. Among about 66,000 clones listed, 90% were seen once. CDR1 and CDR2 (germline): LNHNV, YYDKDF (reference sequence). This CDR3 comprises 14 residues. The V and J ends lost 3 bases and 8 bases respectively, with 16 bases between them. The sample was unstimulated CD8+ T cells sorted from spleen or lymph node cells, taken before intestinal transplant. V gene TRBV15 combines with J gene TRBJ1-2; the D is unclear. The receptor's source is a human donor who received an intestinal transplant. The CDR3 loop is CATSSTVMAHGYTF. CDR3 coding DNA: TGTGCCACCAGCAGTACCGTGATGGCCCACGGCTACACCTTC.